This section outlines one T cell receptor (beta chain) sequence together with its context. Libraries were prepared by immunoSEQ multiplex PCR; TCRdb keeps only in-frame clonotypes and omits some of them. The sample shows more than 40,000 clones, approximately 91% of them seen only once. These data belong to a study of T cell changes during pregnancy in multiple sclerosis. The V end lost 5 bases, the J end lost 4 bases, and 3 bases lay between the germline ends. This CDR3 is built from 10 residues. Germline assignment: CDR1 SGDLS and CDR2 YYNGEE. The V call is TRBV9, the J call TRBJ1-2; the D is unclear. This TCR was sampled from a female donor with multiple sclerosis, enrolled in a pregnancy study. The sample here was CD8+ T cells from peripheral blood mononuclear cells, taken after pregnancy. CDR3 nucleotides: TGTGCCAGCAGGAGCTATGGCTACACCTTC. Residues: CASRSYGYTF.